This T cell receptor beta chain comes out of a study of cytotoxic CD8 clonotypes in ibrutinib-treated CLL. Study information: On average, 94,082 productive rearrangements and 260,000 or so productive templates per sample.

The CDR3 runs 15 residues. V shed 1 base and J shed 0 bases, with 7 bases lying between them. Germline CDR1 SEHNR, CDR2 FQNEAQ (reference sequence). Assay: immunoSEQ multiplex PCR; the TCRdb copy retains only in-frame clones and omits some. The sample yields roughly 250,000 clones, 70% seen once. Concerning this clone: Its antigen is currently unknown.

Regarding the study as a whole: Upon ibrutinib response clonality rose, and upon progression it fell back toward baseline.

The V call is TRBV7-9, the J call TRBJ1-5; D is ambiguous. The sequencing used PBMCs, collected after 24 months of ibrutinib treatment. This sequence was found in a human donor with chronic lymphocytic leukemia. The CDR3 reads CASSLGPNSNQPQHF. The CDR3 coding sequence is TGTGCCAGCAGCTTAGGACCAAATAGCAATCAGCCCCAGCATTTT.